The 14 T cell receptor beta chains reported below all come from one sample, sequenced in a study of CD8 T cells in ankylosing spondylitis. TCRdb re-derived calls from the 5' RACE reads in MiXCR, one entry per CDR3 protein. The sample has roughly 150,000 distinct CDR3 sequences, about 32% seen once. Sequenced: synovial fluid, either unsorted or a sorted T cell fraction (not recorded which). The receptor source for this set is a male donor with ankylosing spondylitis.

In this sample, this clonotype turned up a few times. The CDR3 bases are TGTGCCAGCAGCCAACGGGTCGGTGAAGCTTTCTTT. Translated: CASSQRVGEAFF. The chain recombines TRBV12-3 or TRBV12-4 with TRBJ1-1; D gene uncertain. The CDR3 contains 12 residues. The ends were cut back, 6 bases at V and 7 bases at J, with 12 bases in the middle.

The chain has TRBV6-5 and TRBJ1-5; D is possibly TRBD1 (5 bases). Germline lookup yields CDR1 MNHEY and CDR2 SVGAGI. This CDR3 has 15 amino acids. The V gene lost 6 bases and the J gene lost 0 bases, with 12 bases spanning the gap. Here the CDR3 reads CASSSSGGSNQPQHF. CDR3 coding DNA: TGTGCCAGCAGCTCCTCTGGGGGTAGCAATCAGCCCCAGCATTTT.

This clonotype occurred once. The chain carries TRBV29-1 and TRBJ2-7, with 11 bases lining up with TRBD1. The CDR3 sequence is 16 residues long. V trimming: 5 bases; J trimming: 5 bases; junction bases outside the gene matches: 14. Germline V CDR1 and CDR2: SQVTM, ANQGSEA. CDR3: CSVTGTGGPYANEQYF. The CDR3 coding sequence is TGCAGCGTTACCGGGACAGGGGGTCCGTATGCGAACGAGCAGTACTTC.

A few counts support this clonotype. The chain has TRBV10-3 and TRBJ1-2; a possible D gene is TRBD1 (5 bases). The V end was cut by 3 bases, the J end by 8 bases, with 19 bases between. The CDR3 has 15 amino acids. Germline loops: CDR1 ENHRY, CDR2 SYGVKD. CDR3 in amino acids: CAISDTTGGLGGYTF. CDR3 coding DNA: TGTGCCATCAGTGACACAACAGGAGGTCTTGGGGGCTACACCTTC.

V gene TRBV4-1 combines with J gene TRBJ2-2, with 8 bases lining up with TRBD2. CDR3 length equals 15 residues. Trimming at V came to 1 base and at J to 9 bases, leaving 7 bases not matched to a gene. Per germline, CDR1 MGHRA and CDR2 YSYEKL. The CDR3 is CASSQGGGRSRELFF. In DNA form, the CDR3 reads TGCGCCAGCAGCCAAGGCGGGGGGAGGAGCAGGGAGCTGTTTTTT.

This clonotype was observed at least ten times. The rearrangement uses TRBV20-1 and TRBJ2-5, with 11 bases fitting TRBD1. The CDR3 sequence is 13 residues long. The germline gives CDR1 DFQATT, CDR2 SNEGSKA (reference sequence). The V and J ends lost 4 bases and 5 bases, in that order; junction bases with no gene match: 3. CDR3 DNA: TGCAGTGCTACCCGGGACAGGGGGGAGACCCAGTACTTC. Translation: CSATRDRGETQYF.

The chain links TRBV7-9 to TRBJ1-5; no clear D gene. Germline V CDR1 and CDR2: SEHNR, FQNEAQ (reference sequence). The CDR3 is 15 residues long. Trimming removed 3 bases from V and 1 base from J, with 10 bases in between. The CDR3 spells CASSLDGTSNQPQHF. CDR3 in DNA: TGTGCCAGCAGCTTGGATGGTACGAGCAATCAGCCCCAGCATTTT.

This chain connects TRBV5-1 to TRBJ2-7; no clear D gene. V was cut by 0 bases and J by 1 base, with 5 bases left in between. Germline CDR1 and CDR2: SGHRS and YFSETQ. This CDR3 is 13 amino acids long. CDR3 amino acids: CASSLVRSYEQYF. Here the CDR3 DNA reads TGCGCCAGCAGCTTGGTGAGGTCCTACGAGCAGTACTTC.

This clonotype was seen only a few times. The V gene is TRBV29-1, the J gene TRBJ1-1; tentative D call: TRBD1 (5 bases). There are 13 residues in the CDR3. Germline V gene data show CDR1 as SQVTM and CDR2 as ANQGSEA. V was shortened by 5 bases and J by 2 bases, with 12 bases between the two germline ends. The CDR3 DNA follows: TGCAGCGTTTTGGGGCAGTCAAACACTGAAGCTTTCTTT. Translating it yields CSVLGQSNTEAFF.

This chain links TRBV6-2 or TRBV6-3 with TRBJ2-1, with unresolved D. Germline V gene lookup returns CDR1 MNHEY and CDR2 SVGEGT. This CDR3 spans 14 amino acids. Trimming removed 2 bases at V and 6 bases at J, with 11 bases between. The chain's CDR3 is CASSYVGDPNEQFF. Here the CDR3 DNA reads TGTGCCAGCAGTTACGTCGGCGACCCCAATGAGCAGTTCTTC.

This chain links TRBV11-3 with TRBJ2-1; D is possibly TRBD1 or TRBD2 (7 bases each). Germline values: CDR1 SGHNT, CDR2 YENEEA. V lost 5 bases to trimming and J lost 4 bases, with 12 bases between them. This CDR3 contains 14 residues. CDR3 coding DNA: TGTGCCAGCAGCGGGGGGGACAGTTACAATGAGCAGTTCTTC. Its translation: CASSGGDSYNEQFF.

The chain links TRBV20-1 to TRBJ1-2; 7 nucleotides agree with TRBD1. The germline V gene has CDR1 DFQATT and CDR2 SNEGSKA (reference sequence). The CDR3 covers 16 residues. V gave up 0 bases and J gave up 0 bases; unmatched junction bases: 7. The CDR3 reads CSARDKDRPTNYGYTF. The CDR3 DNA is TGCAGTGCTAGAGACAAGGACAGGCCAACTAACTATGGCTACACCTTC.

The V and J genes are TRBV7-2 and TRBJ2-5; perhaps TRBD2 as D (6 bases). Between the trimmed V and J ends, which lost 5 bases and 2 bases, there was a span of 12 bases. This CDR3 comprises 14 residues. The germline gives CDR1 SGHTA, CDR2 FQGNSA. The CDR3 nucleotides are TGTGCCAGCAGCCCGGAACGGGGGCAAGAGACCCAGTACTTC. Residues: CASSPERGQETQYF.

The rearrangement links TRBV20-1 to TRBJ2-2; D might be TRBD1 or TRBD2, each matching 6 bases. The CDR3 runs 15 residues. V shed 6 bases and J shed 2 bases, with 16 bases lying between them. The germline V gene has CDR1 DFQATT and CDR2 SNEGSKA (reference sequence). The CDR3 reads CSAPAGGHNTGELFF. CDR3 nucleotides: TGCAGTGCCCCGGCCGGGGGCCATAACACCGGGGAGCTGTTTTTT.